This TCR beta chain was recorded in a study of T cells after posttransplantation cyclophosphamide. Study-level results: Blood and skin or GI T cell repertoires showed limited TRB overlap. Later blood repertoires were often dominated by clones from the donor CD8+ memory compartment.

With 5 bases removed from V and 5 bases from J, the gap between germline ends came to 13 bases. The CDR3 is 15 amino acids. Germline V lookup: CDR1 LGHNA, CDR2 YSLEER. To note about this clone: Its cognate antigen is unknown.

The method was immunoSEQ multiplex PCR; TCRdb's version includes in-frame clones alone and lacks a portion of them. This sample has about 52,000 clones, with 90% to 95% found just once. The V call is TRBV4-3, the J call TRBJ1-6; D perhaps matches TRBD1 (5 bases). The origin of this receptor is a woman younger than 45 in good health and a related stem cell transplant donor. Sequenced: PBMCs. DNA for the CDR3: TGCGCCAGCAGCTGGAACGGAGGGGATAATTCACCCCTCCACTTT. Amino acids: CASSWNGGDNSPLHF.